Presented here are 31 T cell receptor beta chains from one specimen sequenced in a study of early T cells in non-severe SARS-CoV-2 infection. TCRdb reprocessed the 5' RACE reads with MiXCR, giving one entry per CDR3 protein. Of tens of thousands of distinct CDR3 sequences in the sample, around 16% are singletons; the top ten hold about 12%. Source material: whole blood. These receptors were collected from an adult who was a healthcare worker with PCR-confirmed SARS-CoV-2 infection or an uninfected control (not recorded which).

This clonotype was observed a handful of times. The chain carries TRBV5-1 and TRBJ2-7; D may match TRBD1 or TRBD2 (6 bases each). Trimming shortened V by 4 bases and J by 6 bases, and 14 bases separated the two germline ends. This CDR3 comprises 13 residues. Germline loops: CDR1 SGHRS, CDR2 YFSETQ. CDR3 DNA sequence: TGCGCCAGCAGCAGACCGGGGGCAGGCGAGCAGTACTTC. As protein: CASSRPGAGEQYF.

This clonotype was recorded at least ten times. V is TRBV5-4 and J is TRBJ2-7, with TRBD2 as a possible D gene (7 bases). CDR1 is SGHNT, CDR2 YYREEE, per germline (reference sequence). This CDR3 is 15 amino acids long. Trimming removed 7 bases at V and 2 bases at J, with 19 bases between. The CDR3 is CASGEGGGGPYEQYF. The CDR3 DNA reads TGTGCCAGCGGCGAGGGAGGCGGGGGCCCCTACGAGCAGTACTTC. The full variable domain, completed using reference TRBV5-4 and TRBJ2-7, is ETGVTQSPTHLIKTRGQQVTLRCSSQSGHNTVSWYQQALGQGPQFIFQYYREEENGRGNFPPRFSGLQFPNYSSELNVNALELDDSALYLCASGEGGGGPYEQYFGPGTRLTVT.

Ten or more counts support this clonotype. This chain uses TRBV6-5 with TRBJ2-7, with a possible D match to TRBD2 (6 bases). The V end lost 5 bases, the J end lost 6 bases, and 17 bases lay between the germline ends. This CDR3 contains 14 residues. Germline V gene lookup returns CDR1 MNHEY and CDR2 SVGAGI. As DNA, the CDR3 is TGTGCCAGCAGTAACACTGGCCGGGGGAGCGAGCAGTACTTC. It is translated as CASSNTGRGSEQYF.

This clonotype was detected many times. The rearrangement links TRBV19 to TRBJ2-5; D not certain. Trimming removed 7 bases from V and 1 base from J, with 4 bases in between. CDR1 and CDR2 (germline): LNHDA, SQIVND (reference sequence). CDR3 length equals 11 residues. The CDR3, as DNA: TGTGCCAGTAACATCCAAGAGACCCAGTACTTC. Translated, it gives CASNIQETQYF.

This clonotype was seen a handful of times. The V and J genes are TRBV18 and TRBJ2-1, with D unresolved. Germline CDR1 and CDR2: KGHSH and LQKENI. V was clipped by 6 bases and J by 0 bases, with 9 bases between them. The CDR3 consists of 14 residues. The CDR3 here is CASSTISSYNEQFF. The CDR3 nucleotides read TGTGCCAGCTCTACGATTAGCTCCTACAATGAGCAGTTCTTC. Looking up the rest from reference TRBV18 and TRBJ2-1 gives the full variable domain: NAGVMQNPRHLVRRRGQEARLRCSPMKGHSHVYWYRQLPEEGLKFMVYLQKENIIDESGMPKERFSAEFPKEGPSILRIQQVVRGDSAAYFCASSTISSYNEQFFGPGTRLTVL.

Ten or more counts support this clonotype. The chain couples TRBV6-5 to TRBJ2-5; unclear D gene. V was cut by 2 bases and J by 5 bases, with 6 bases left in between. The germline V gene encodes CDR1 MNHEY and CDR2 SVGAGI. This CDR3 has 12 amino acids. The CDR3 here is CASSYGGETQYF. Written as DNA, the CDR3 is TGTGCCAGCAGTTACGGTGGGGAGACCCAGTACTTC.

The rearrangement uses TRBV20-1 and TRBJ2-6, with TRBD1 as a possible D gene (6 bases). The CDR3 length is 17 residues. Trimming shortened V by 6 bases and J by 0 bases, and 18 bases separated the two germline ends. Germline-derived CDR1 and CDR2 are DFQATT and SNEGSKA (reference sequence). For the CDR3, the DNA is TGCAGTGCCCCTACCCCACAGGGTACCTCTGGGGCCAACGTCCTGACTTTC. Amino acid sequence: CSAPTPQGTSGANVLTF.

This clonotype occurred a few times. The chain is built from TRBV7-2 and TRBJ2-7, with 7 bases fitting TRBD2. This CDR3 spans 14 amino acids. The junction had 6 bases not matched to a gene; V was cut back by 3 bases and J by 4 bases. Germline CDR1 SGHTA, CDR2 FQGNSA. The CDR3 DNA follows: TGTGCCAGCAGCTTTGCGGGAGTTCGTTACGAGCAGTACTTC. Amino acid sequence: CASSFAGVRYEQYF.

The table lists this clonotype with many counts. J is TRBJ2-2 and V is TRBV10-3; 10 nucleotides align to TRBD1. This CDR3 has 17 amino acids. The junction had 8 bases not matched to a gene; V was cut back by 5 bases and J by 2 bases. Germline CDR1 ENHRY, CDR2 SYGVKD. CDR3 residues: CAISKDRDRGNTGELFF. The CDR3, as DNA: TGTGCCATCAGTAAAGACCGGGACAGGGGAAACACCGGGGAGCTGTTTTTT.

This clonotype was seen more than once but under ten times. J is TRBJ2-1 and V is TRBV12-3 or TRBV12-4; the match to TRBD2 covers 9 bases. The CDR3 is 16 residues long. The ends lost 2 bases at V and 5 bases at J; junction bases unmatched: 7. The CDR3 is CASSLRSSGTNNEQFF. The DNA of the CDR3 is TGTGCCAGCAGTTTAAGGTCTAGCGGGACTAACAATGAGCAGTTCTTC.

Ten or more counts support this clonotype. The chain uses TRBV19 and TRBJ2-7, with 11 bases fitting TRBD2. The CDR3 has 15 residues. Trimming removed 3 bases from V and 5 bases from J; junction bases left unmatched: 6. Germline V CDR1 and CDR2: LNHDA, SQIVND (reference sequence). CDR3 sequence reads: CASSMIAGGRHEQYF. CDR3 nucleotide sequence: TGTGCCAGTAGTATGATAGCGGGAGGGCGCCACGAGCAGTACTTC.

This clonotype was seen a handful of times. The CDR3 DNA is TGTGCCAGCAGTGAAGGGGGCGGAGAAGCTTTCTTT. It codes for CASSEGGGEAFF. The chain carries TRBV2 and TRBJ1-1, with a weak D call TRBD1 (5 bases). This CDR3 comprises 12 residues. The V gene's germline CDR1 is SNHLY and CDR2 FYNNEI. V lost 1 base, J lost 8 bases, and 8 bases lay in between.

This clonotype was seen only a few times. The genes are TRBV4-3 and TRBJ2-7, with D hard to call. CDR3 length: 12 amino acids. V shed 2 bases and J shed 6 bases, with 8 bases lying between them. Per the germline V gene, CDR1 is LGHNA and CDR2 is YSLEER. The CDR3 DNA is TGCGCCAGCAGCCAACGGCCGGGCGAGCAGTACTTC. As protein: CASSQRPGEQYF.

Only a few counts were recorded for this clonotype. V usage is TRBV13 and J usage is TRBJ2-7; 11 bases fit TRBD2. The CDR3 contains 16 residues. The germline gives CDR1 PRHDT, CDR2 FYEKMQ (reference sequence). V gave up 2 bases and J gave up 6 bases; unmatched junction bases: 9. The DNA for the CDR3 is TGTGCCAGCAGCTTACTGGCGCTAGCGGGAGGTCGCGAGCAGTACTTC. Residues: CASSLLALAGGREQYF.

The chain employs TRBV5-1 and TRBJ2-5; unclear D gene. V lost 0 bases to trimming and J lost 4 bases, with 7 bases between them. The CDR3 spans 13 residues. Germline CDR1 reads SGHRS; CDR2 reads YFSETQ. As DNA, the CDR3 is TGCGCCAGCAGCTTGGGACGGAGAGAGACCCAGTACTTC. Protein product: CASSLGRRETQYF.

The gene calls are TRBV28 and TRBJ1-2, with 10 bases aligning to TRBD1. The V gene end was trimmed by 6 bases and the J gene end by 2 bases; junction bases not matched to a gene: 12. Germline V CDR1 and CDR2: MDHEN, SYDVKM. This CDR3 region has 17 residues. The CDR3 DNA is TGTGCCAGCAGCCTTGGGGGGACAGGGGCTCGGAACTATGGCTACACCTTC. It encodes CASSLGGTGARNYGYTF.

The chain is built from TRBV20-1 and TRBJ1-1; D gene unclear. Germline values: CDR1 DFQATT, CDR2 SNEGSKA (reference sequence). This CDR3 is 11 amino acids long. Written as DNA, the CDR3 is TGCAGCGTTAGTGGGGACACTGAAGCTTTCTTT. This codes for CSVSGDTEAFF.

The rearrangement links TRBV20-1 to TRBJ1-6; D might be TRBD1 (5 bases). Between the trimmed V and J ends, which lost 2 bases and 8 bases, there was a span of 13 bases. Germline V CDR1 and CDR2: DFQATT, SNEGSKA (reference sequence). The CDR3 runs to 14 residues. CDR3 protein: CSARKGLRYSPLHF. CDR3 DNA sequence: TGCAGTGCTAGAAAGGGGCTTCGGTATTCACCCCTCCACTTT.

The CDR3 here is CASRLTGSRLYNEQFF. CDR3 bases: TGCGCCAGCAGACTGACAGGCAGCAGATTATACAATGAGCAGTTCTTC. The V call is TRBV5-1, the J call TRBJ2-1, with D tentatively TRBD1 (6 bases). Germline V gene lookup returns CDR1 SGHRS and CDR2 YFSETQ. CDR3 length: 16 amino acids. V was trimmed by 5 bases and J by 4 bases, leaving 19 bases between them. The whole variable domain, filled in from reference TRBV5-1 and TRBJ2-1, reads KAGVTQTPRYLIKTRGQQVTLSCSPISGHRSVSWYQQTPGQGLQFLFEYFSETQRNKGNFPGRFSGRQFSNSRSEMNVSTLELGDSALYLCASRLTGSRLYNEQFFGPGTRLTVL.

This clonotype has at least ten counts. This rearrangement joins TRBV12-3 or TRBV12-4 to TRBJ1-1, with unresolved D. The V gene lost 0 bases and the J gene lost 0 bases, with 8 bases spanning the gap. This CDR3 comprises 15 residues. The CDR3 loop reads CASSLALQMNTEAFF. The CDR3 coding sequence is TGTGCCAGCAGTTTAGCGCTACAAATGAACACTGAAGCTTTCTTT.

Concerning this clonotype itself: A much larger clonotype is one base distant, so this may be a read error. The CDR3 loop reads CASSSTSRNQQFF. CDR3 DNA: TGTGCCAGCAGTTCGACTAGCCGGAATCAGCAGTTCTTC. V usage is TRBV6-6 and J usage is TRBJ2-1; 7 bases agree with TRBD2. The CDR3 has 13 amino acids. Germline loops: CDR1 MNHNY, CDR2 SVGAGI (reference sequence). Trimming removed 4 bases from V and 11 bases from J; junction bases left unmatched: 8.

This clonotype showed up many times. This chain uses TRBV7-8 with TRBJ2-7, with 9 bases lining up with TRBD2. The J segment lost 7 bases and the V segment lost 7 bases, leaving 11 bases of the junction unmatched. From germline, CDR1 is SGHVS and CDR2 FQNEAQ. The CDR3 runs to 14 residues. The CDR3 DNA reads TGTGCCAGCACCGCAGGCGGGGGGGCGAGAGAGCAGTACTTC. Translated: CASTAGGGAREQYF.

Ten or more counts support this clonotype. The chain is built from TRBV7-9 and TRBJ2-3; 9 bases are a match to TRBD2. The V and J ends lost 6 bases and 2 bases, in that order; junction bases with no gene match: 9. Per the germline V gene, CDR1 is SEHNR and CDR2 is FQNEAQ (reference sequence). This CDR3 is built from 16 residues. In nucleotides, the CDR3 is TGTGCCAGCAGTCAACGACTAGCGGAGTTCACAGATACGCAGTATTTT. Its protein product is CASSQRLAEFTDTQYF.

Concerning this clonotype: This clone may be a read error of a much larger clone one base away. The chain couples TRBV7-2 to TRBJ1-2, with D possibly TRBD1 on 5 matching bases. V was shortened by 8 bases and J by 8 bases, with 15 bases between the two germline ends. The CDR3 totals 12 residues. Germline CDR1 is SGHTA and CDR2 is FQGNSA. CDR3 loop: CASGPHSGGYTF. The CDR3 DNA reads TGTGCCAGCGGCCCCCATTCAGGGGGCTACACCTTC. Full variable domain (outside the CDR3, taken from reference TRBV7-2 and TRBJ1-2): GAGVSQSPSNKVTEKGKDVELRCDPISGHTALYWYRQSLGQGLEFLIYFQGNSAPDKSGLPSDRFSAERTGGSVSTLTIQRTQQEDSAVYLCASGPHSGGYTFGSGTRLTVV.

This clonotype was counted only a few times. This CDR3 is CAWSWAANPGDEQYF. The CDR3 region has the DNA TGTGCCTGGAGTTGGGCGGCAAATCCAGGAGACGAGCAGTACTTC. The chain joins TRBV30 to TRBJ2-7; D gene ambiguous. Germline V gives CDR1 GTSNPN, CDR2 SVGIG (reference sequence). The CDR3 totals 15 residues. The V and J ends lost 2 bases and 5 bases respectively, with 19 bases between them. The whole variable domain, remainder taken from reference TRBV30 and TRBJ2-7, is SQTIHQWPATLVQPVGSPLSLECTVEGTSNPNLYWYRQAAGRGLQLLFYSVGIGQISSEVPQNLSASRPQDRQFILSSKKLLLSDSGFYLCAWSWAANPGDEQYFGPGTRLTVT.

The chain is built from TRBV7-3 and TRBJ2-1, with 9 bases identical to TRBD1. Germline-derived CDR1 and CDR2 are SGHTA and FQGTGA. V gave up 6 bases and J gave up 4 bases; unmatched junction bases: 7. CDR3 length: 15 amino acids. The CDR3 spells CASSRTGDFYNEQFF. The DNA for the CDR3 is TGTGCCAGCAGTCGGACAGGGGACTTTTACAATGAGCAGTTCTTC.

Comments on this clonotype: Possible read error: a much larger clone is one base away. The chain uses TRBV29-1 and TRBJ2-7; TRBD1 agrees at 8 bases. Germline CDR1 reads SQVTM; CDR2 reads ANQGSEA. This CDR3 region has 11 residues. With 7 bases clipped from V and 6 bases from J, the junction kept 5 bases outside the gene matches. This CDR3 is CSGGDRPEQYF. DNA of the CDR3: TGCAGCGGGGGGGACAGGCCCGAGCAGTACTTC.

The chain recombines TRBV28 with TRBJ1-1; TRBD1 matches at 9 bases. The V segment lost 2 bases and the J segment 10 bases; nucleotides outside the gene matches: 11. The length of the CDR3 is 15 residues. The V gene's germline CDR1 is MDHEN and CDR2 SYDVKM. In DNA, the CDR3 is TGTGCCAGCAGTTTAAGCGGACGACAGGGGGGCCTAGCTTTCTTT. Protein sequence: CASSLSGRQGGLAFF.

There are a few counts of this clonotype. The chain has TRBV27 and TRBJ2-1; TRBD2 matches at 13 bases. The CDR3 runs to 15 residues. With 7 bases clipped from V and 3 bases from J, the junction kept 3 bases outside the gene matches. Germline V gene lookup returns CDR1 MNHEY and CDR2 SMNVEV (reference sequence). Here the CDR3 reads CASNGLAGVYNEQFF. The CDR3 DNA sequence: TGTGCCAGCAACGGACTAGCGGGGGTCTACAATGAGCAGTTCTTC.

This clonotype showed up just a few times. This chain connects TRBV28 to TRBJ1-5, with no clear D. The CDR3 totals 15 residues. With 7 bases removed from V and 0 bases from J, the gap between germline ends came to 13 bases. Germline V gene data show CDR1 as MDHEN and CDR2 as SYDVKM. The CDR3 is CASNPTQISNQPQHF. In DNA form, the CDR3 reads TGTGCCAGCAACCCGACCCAGATTAGCAATCAGCCCCAGCATTTT.

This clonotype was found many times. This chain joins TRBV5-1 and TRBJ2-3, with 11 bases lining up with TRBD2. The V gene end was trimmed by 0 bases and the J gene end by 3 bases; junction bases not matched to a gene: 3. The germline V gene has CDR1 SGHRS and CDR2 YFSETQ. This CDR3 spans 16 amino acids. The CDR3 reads CASSLVLAGGTDTQYF. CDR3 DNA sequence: TGCGCCAGCAGCTTGGTTCTAGCGGGGGGAACAGATACGCAGTATTTT.